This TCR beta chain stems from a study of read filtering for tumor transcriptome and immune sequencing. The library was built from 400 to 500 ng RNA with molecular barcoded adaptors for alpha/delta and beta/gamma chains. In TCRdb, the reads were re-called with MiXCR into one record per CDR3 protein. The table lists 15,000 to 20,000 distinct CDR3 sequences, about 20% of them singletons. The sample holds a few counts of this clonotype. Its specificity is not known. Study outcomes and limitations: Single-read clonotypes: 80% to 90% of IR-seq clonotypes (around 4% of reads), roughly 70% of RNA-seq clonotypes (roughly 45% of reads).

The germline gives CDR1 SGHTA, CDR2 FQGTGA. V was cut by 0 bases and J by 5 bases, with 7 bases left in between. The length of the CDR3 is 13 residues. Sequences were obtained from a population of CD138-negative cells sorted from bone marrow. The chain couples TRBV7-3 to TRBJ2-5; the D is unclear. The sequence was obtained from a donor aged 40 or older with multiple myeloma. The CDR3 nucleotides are TGTGCCAGCAGCTTAACCCTCTTTGAGACCCAGTACTTC. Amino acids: CASSLTLFETQYF. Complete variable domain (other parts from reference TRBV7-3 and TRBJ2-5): GAGVSQTPSNKVTEKGKYVELRCDPISGHTALYWYRQSLGQGPEFLIYFQGTGAADDSGLPNDRFFAVRPEGSVSTLKIQRTERGDSAVYLCASSLTLFETQYFGPGTRLLVL.